This T cell receptor (beta chain) is drawn from a study of OX40 agonist ivuxolimab in advanced cancers. Study information: Allowance was made for prior anti-PD-1, anti-PD-L1 or anti-CTLA-4 therapy, and 40% to 45% had some. Study findings and constraints: The specificity for antigen of the expanded peripheral T cells was not determined.

This table comes from immunoSEQ multiplex PCR, and its TCRdb copy is limited to in-frame clones, with some not included. The sample lists approximately 12,000 clones; over 60% were seen once. This clone was observed once. Antigen unknown. The V gene's germline CDR1 is SNHLY and CDR2 FYNNEI. The CDR3 loop spans 14 amino acids. V trimming: 6 bases; J trimming: 0 bases; junction bases outside the gene matches: 3. The material sequenced was CD4+ or CD8+ T cells sorted from blood, taken in a trial of the OX40 agonist ivuxolimab. This chain joins TRBV2 and TRBJ2-3; 7 bases are a match to TRBD2. This clonotype was obtained from an adult with an advanced solid tumor such as melanoma, head and neck, liver or kidney cancer. CDR3 amino acids: CASRGTTSTDTQYF. The DNA for the CDR3 is TGTGCCAGCAGGGGGACTACTAGCACAGATACGCAGTATTTT. The complete variable domain, with remaining parts taken from reference TRBV2 and TRBJ2-3, reads EPEVTQTPSHQVTQMGQEVILRCVPISNHLYFYWYRQILGQKVEFLVSFYNNEISEKSEIFDDQFSVERPDGSNFTLKIRSTKLEDSAMYFCASRGTTSTDTQYFGPGTRLTVL.